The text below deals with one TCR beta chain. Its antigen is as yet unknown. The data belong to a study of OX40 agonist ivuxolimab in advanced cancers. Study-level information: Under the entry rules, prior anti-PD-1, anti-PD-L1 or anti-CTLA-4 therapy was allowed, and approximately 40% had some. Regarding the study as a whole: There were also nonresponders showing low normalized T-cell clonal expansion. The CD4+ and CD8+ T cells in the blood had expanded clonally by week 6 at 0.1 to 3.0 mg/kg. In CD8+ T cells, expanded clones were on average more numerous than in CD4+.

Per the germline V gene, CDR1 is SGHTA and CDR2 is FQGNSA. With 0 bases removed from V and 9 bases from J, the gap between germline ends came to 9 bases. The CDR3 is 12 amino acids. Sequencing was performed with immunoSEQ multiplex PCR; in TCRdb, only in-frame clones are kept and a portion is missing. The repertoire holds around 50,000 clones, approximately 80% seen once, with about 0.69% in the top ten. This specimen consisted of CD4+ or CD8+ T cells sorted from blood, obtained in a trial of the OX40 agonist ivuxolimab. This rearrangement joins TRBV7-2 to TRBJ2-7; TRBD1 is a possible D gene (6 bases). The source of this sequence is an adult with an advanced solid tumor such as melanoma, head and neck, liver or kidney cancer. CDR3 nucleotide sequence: TGTGCCAGCAGCTTAGCTGGGGGCGTGCAGTACTTC. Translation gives CASSLAGGVQYF.